The 26 T cell receptor beta chains listed next were all sequenced from one sample in a study of T cell changes during pregnancy in multiple sclerosis. Here immunoSEQ multiplex PCR was the method, and the copy in TCRdb shows in-frame clones only, minus some. Among about 39,000 clones listed, just over 90% were seen once. Sequencing was performed on CD4+ T cells from peripheral blood mononuclear cells, taken in the third trimester of pregnancy. The receptors come from a female donor in good health, enrolled as a control in a pregnancy study.

J is TRBJ1-2 and V is TRBV6-1, with D possibly TRBD1 on 5 matching bases. Germline V gene data show CDR1 as MNHNS and CDR2 as SASEGT. V lost 1 base to trimming and J lost 4 bases, with 10 bases between them. The CDR3 contains 14 residues. The CDR3 here is CASSEGFDSYGYTF. The DNA of the CDR3 is TGTGCCAGCAGTGAAGGGTTCGACAGCTATGGCTACACCTTC.

This clone was seen only a few times. The chain combines TRBV5-1 with TRBJ2-3; 7 bases match TRBD2. The germline CDR1 and CDR2 sequences are SGHRS and YFSETQ. The CDR3 runs 14 residues. V trimming: 4 bases; J trimming: 1 base; junction bases outside the gene matches: 3. CDR3 residues: CASSPGLGTDTQYF. The CDR3 DNA reads as TGCGCCAGCAGCCCAGGACTAGGCACAGATACGCAGTATTTT.

J is TRBJ2-3 and V is TRBV30; D unresolved. V gave up 0 bases and J gave up 0 bases, with 10 bases separating them. The germline gives CDR1 GTSNPN, CDR2 SVGIG (reference sequence). The CDR3 length is 15 residues. The CDR3 DNA sequence: TGTGCCTGGAGTGTACTGGCAGCGAGCACAGATACGCAGTATTTT. It specifies CAWSVLAASTDTQYF.

This clone was seen a handful of times. For the CDR3, the DNA is TGCGCCAGCAGCCAAGGCCGGGCAGGGAGGGCAAACACCATATATTTT. Amino acid sequence: CASSQGRAGRANTIYF. The chain links TRBV4-1 to TRBJ1-3; D possibly corresponds to TRBD1 (5 bases). The V and J ends lost 1 base and 6 bases respectively, with 16 bases between them. This CDR3 is 16 amino acids long. The V gene's germline CDR1 is MGHRA and CDR2 YSYEKL.

The chain recombines TRBV5-8 with TRBJ2-7; a weak D match, TRBD2 (5 bases). This CDR3 is 15 amino acids long. Per germline, CDR1 SGHTS and CDR2 YDEGEE. V dropped 0 bases and J dropped 4 bases, with 14 bases sitting between them. CDR3 protein: CASSLDGGVAYEQYF. CDR3 in DNA: TGTGCCAGCAGCTTGGATGGTGGAGTAGCGTACGAGCAGTACTTC.

This clone was found a few times. The chain is built from TRBV7-2 and TRBJ1-5; D gene unclear. V gave up 5 bases and J gave up 1 base, with 9 bases separating them. The V gene's germline CDR1 is SGHTA and CDR2 FQGNSA. The CDR3 sequence is 14 residues long. The CDR3 sequence: CASSPQRSNQPQHF. CDR3 DNA: TGTGCCAGCAGCCCACAGAGAAGCAATCAGCCCCAGCATTTT. Filled out from reference TRBV7-2 and TRBJ1-5, the complete variable domain reads GAGVSQSPSNKVTEKGKDVELRCDPISGHTALYWYRQSLGQGLEFLIYFQGNSAPDKSGLPSDRFSAERTGGSVSTLTIQRTQQEDSAVYLCASSPQRSNQPQHFGDGTRLSIL.

The rearrangement uses TRBV4-2 and TRBJ2-7; 8 bases are shared with TRBD2. CDR1 LGHNA and CDR2 YNFKEQ come from the germline V gene. The CDR3 runs to 16 residues. Trimming cost V 0 bases and J 0 bases; bases outside gene matches: 4. For the CDR3, the DNA is TGTGCCAGCAGCCAAGATATTAGCGGGGACTCCTACGAGCAGTACTTC. Translated: CASSQDISGDSYEQYF.

This rearrangement joins TRBV19 to TRBJ2-4; maybe TRBD1 (6 bases). Germline V gene lookup returns CDR1 LNHDA and CDR2 SQIVND (reference sequence). The CDR3 extends over 17 amino acids. V was clipped by 5 bases and J by 0 bases, with 17 bases between them. DNA for the CDR3: TGTGCCAGTAGTCCCGAGACAGGCCGACTAGCCAAAAACATTCAGTACTTC. It encodes CASSPETGRLAKNIQYF.

This clone was seen just once. The chain recombines TRBV10-3 with TRBJ2-2; D may be TRBD2 (5 bases). Germline CDR1 ENHRY, CDR2 SYGVKD. Deletions cut 2 bases from V and 6 bases from J, with 10 bases between. There are 14 residues in the CDR3. CDR3 nucleotide sequence: TGTGCCATCAGTGAGATGGAGGCCCCCGGGGAGCTGTTTTTT. Amino acids: CAISEMEAPGELFF.

The chain links TRBV7-2 to TRBJ2-2; TRBD2 aligns across 7 bases. The CDR3 is made up of 16 amino acids. V lost 0 bases, J lost 4 bases, and 5 bases stayed unmatched. Germline values: CDR1 SGHTA, CDR2 FQGNSA. The CDR3 loop reads CASSLAAGVGTGELFF. The CDR3 coding sequence is TGTGCCAGCAGCTTAGCGGCGGGGGTTGGCACCGGGGAGCTGTTTTTT.

The chain joins TRBV6-1 to TRBJ1-1, with no clear D. The CDR3 has 14 amino acids. V was trimmed by 4 bases and J by 0 bases, leaving 9 bases between them. Germline-derived CDR1 and CDR2 are MNHNS and SASEGT. The CDR3 loop reads CASSGGRLNTEAFF. The CDR3 DNA reads TGTGCCAGCAGTGGAGGGCGCCTGAACACTGAAGCTTTCTTT.

V is TRBV6-5 and J is TRBJ1-5, with D perhaps matching TRBD1 (6 bases). The CDR3 runs to 14 residues. The V gene lost 6 bases and the J gene lost 3 bases, with 12 bases spanning the gap. Germline V gives CDR1 MNHEY, CDR2 SVGAGI. The CDR3 region is CASSQDRANQPQHF. CDR3 DNA sequence: TGTGCCAGCAGCCAGGACAGAGCCAATCAGCCCCAGCATTTT.

The rearrangement joins TRBV18 to TRBJ2-1; 7 nucleotides line up with TRBD2. The CDR3 contains 18 residues. The V gene end was trimmed by 6 bases and the J gene end by 4 bases; junction bases not matched to a gene: 18. Germline V gene lookup returns CDR1 KGHSH and CDR2 LQKENI. DNA of the CDR3: TGTGCCAGCTCCCCGTTTGGGAGCGGGACCATTATTTACAATGAGCAGTTCTTC. Protein: CASSPFGSGTIIYNEQFF. Full variable domain (missing parts from reference TRBV18 and TRBJ2-1): NAGVMQNPRHLVRRRGQEARLRCSPMKGHSHVYWYRQLPEEGLKFMVYLQKENIIDESGMPKERFSAEFPKEGPSILRIQQVVRGDSAAYFCASSPFGSGTIIYNEQFFGPGTRLTVL.

V is TRBV6-5 and J is TRBJ1-1, with a tentative D call TRBD1 (5 bases). Germline V gives CDR1 MNHEY, CDR2 SVGAGI. The CDR3 has 15 amino acids. The V gene lost 8 bases and the J gene lost 4 bases, with 20 bases spanning the gap. The CDR3 protein is CASVRGRLLGTEAFF. CDR3 DNA sequence: TGTGCCAGCGTCCGGGGGAGGTTATTAGGCACTGAAGCTTTCTTT.

V usage is TRBV18 and J usage is TRBJ1-1, with TRBD1 matching 7 bases. The CDR3 covers 12 residues. The J segment lost 5 bases and the V segment lost 5 bases, leaving 2 bases of the junction unmatched. Looked up from germline, CDR1 is KGHSH and CDR2 is LQKENI. CDR3 region: CASSGRGTEAFF. The CDR3 DNA sequence: TGTGCCAGCTCAGGCAGGGGGACTGAAGCTTTCTTT.

The CDR3 region is CAYSGRPRETQYF. CDR3 sequence (DNA): TGTGCCTATAGCGGGAGGCCACGGGAGACCCAGTACTTC. The J gene is TRBJ2-5, the V gene TRBV28; the match to TRBD2 covers 10 bases. With V trimmed by 11 bases and J by 5 bases, 8 bases remained unmatched. The CDR3 covers 13 residues. Germline CDR1 is MDHEN and CDR2 is SYDVKM.

The chain combines TRBV10-3 with TRBJ1-5, with 7 positions matching TRBD1. V was clipped by 7 bases and J by 6 bases; unmatched bases: 6. The CDR3 spans 13 residues. Germline CDR1 is ENHRY and CDR2 is SYGVKD. CDR3 protein: CAINSQGGQPQHF. The CDR3 nucleotides are TGTGCCATCAACTCTCAGGGGGGTCAGCCCCAGCATTTT.

The sample holds a few counts of this clone. This chain joins TRBV2 and TRBJ1-6; D is possibly TRBD1 (5 bases). CDR3 length equals 15 residues. Per germline, CDR1 SNHLY and CDR2 FYNNEI. Trimming cost V 2 bases and J 7 bases, with 12 bases left between them. DNA for the CDR3: TGTGCCAGCAGTGAAATCGGCAGGGCCAATTCACCCCTCCACTTT. It yields the protein CASSEIGRANSPLHF.

The V call is TRBV6-5, the J call TRBJ2-1, with 12 bases lining up with TRBD2. Germline V gene sequence: CDR1 MNHEY, CDR2 SVGAGI. Trimming took 6 bases from V and 7 from J; bases not matched to a gene: 1. This CDR3 comprises 13 residues. The DNA for the CDR3 is TGTGCCAGCAGCGGACTAGCGGGAAATGAGCAGTTCTTC. This encodes CASSGLAGNEQFF.

The CDR3 is CASSFAGGLAYEQYF. DNA of the CDR3: TGTGCCAGCAGCTTCGCGGGGGGCTTAGCCTACGAGCAGTACTTC. The chain links TRBV7-2 to TRBJ2-7; TRBD2 agrees at 8 bases. The CDR3 runs to 15 residues. V was pared by 3 bases and J by 2 bases, with 6 bases of the junction left unmatched. Germline CDR1 is SGHTA and CDR2 is FQGNSA.

The chain couples TRBV7-8 to TRBJ1-3, with D possibly TRBD1 on 5 matching bases. Per the germline V gene, CDR1 is SGHVS and CDR2 is FQNEAQ. Trimming left V 0 bases short and J 2 bases short, with 8 bases between. The CDR3 spans 15 residues. In DNA, the CDR3 is TGTGCCAGCAGCTTAGCGTTAGGGGCTGGAAACACCATATATTTT. It is translated as CASSLALGAGNTIYF. Filled out from reference TRBV7-8 and TRBJ1-3, the complete variable domain reads GAGVSQSPRYKVAKRGQDVALRCDPISGHVSLFWYQQALGQGPEFLTYFQNEAQLDKSGLPSDRFFAERPEGSVSTLKIQRTQQEDSAVYLCASSLALGAGNTIYFGEGSWLTVV.

The CDR3 is CASSELWLTGAPNKNIQYF. CDR3 DNA: TGTGCCAGCAGTGAATTGTGGTTAACGGGAGCCCCAAACAAAAACATTCAGTACTTC. The chain couples TRBV2 to TRBJ2-4, with D possibly TRBD2 on 6 matching bases. Germline CDR1 is SNHLY and CDR2 is FYNNEI. There are 19 residues in the CDR3. V was trimmed by 2 bases and J by 3 bases, leaving 23 bases between them. Full variable domain (rest looked up from reference TRBV2 and TRBJ2-4): EPEVTQTPSHQVTQMGQEVILRCVPISNHLYFYWYRQILGQKVEFLVSFYNNEISEKSEIFDDQFSVERPDGSNFTLKIRSTKLEDSAMYFCASSELWLTGAPNKNIQYFGAGTRLSVL.

This chain uses TRBV7-2 with TRBJ2-7; 8 nucleotides match TRBD2. Germline V gene sequence: CDR1 SGHTA, CDR2 FQGNSA. This CDR3 has 15 residues. V was pared by 5 bases and J by 3 bases, with 9 bases of the junction left unmatched. CDR3 in DNA: TGTGCCAGCAGCGTTAATAGCGGGGTCGGCTACGAGCAGTACTTC. Translated: CASSVNSGVGYEQYF.

The chain joins TRBV21-1 to TRBJ1-3; TRBD1, as called in the table, went unchecked against the DNA. TRBV21-1 is a pseudogene locus. The CDR3 covers 17 residues. CDR3 bases: TGTGCCAGCAGCAAAGAGGTCGACAGGGTTTCAGGAAACACCATATATTTT. Translation: CASSKEVDRVSGNTIYF.

This chain connects TRBV5-1 to TRBJ2-5, with TRBD2 identical over 14 bases. The ends lost 2 bases at V and 2 bases at J; junction bases unmatched: 2. CDR3 size: 16 residues. Germline V gene data show CDR1 as SGHRS and CDR2 as YFSETQ. In nucleotides, the CDR3 is TGCGCCAGCAGCTTCGGGACTAGCGGGGGACAAGAGACCCAGTACTTC. Translated: CASSFGTSGGQETQYF.

The rearrangement links TRBV25-1 to TRBJ2-2; 9 bases match TRBD2. CDR3 size: 16 residues. Germline CDR1 reads MGHDK; CDR2 reads SYGVNS. Unmatched junction bases numbered 8, after V lost 5 bases and J lost 4 bases. The CDR3 sequence: CASSPYSGSVTGELFF. The DNA of the CDR3 is TGTGCCAGCAGTCCCTATAGCGGGAGCGTCACCGGGGAGCTGTTTTTT. The full variable domain, with the rest looked up from reference TRBV25-1 and TRBJ2-2, is EADIYQTPRYLVIGTGKKITLECSQTMGHDKMYWYQQDPGMELHLIHYSYGVNSTEKGDLSSESTVSRIRTEHFPLTLESARPSHTSQYLCASSPYSGSVTGELFFGEGSRLTVL.